The entry that follows covers one TCR beta chain sequence. This sample was taken from a study of blood T cell repertoires in COVID-19. Study at large: The United States, Italy and Spain were the sources of the acute and convalescent COVID-19 samples. PBMCs, B-cell-depleted T cells, or T cells were the source of the cDNA or gDNA that made up the material.

Per the original data handling: Researchers report that nucleated cell counts were estimated from reference gene primer amplification. The table came from immunoSEQ multiplex PCR; TCRdb's copy has only in-frame clones and leaves some out. V, J and clone size are those of that table, while D and trimming were read from the DNA. Altogether around 200,000 clones are present, over 70% being singletons, with the ten largest covering roughly 8.6%. The sample taken for sequencing was peripheral blood. This TCR was sampled from a man in his forties or fifties with active or convalescent COVID-19.

The CDR3 DNA sequence: TGCAGCGCCCATCCGGACGGGAGACGAGAGACCCAGTACTTC. It specifies CSAHPDGRRETQYF. This chain uses TRBV29-1 with TRBJ2-5; TRBD2 is a possible D gene (6 bases). Trimming took off 7 bases at V and 4 bases at J, with 19 bases between the two ends. The CDR3 runs to 14 residues. CDR1 is SQVTM and CDR2 is ANQGSEA in the germline V gene.